Listed below are T cell receptor beta chains from one sample, sequenced in a study of shared clonotypes between healthy human individuals. Clones were sequenced by immunoSEQ multiplex PCR, and TCRdb holds only the in-frame ones, with some missing. Here the sample spans fewer than 1.6 million clones, 98% to 99% being singletons. The sample taken for sequencing was naive CD4+ T cells sorted from blood. The receptors here all came from a man aged 25 to 45 in good health. Both conserved end residues are part of each CDR3. A D gene is named only where the DNA matches it firmly. The size entry is marked missing in some rows and otherwise reads once, few, many or a size class.

clone size: NA; J gene: TRBJ2-1; D gene: TRBD2; V gene: TRBV7-3; CDR3 DNA: TGTGCCAGCAGCTTAACTAGCGGGCCATACAATGAGCAGTTCTTC; CDR3 protein: CASSLTSGPYNEQFF
clone size: NA; J gene: TRBJ1-1; D gene: NA; V gene: TRBV18; CDR3 DNA: TGTGCCAGCTCACCCATGGAGAGCGGCACTGAAGCTTTCTTT; CDR3 protein: CASSPMESGTEAFF
clone size: NA; J gene: TRBJ2-5; D gene: NA; V gene: TRBV11-2; CDR3 DNA: TGTGCCAGCAGCTTAGATCGTATAGGGACCAACCCCCAGTACTTC; CDR3 protein: CASSLDRIGTNPQYF
clone size: NA; J gene: TRBJ2-1; D gene: NA; V gene: TRBV25-1; CDR3 DNA: TGTGCCAGCAATGGCGGGAACCCCTACAATGAGCAGTTCTTC; CDR3 protein: CASNGGNPYNEQFF
clone size: NA; J gene: TRBJ2-1; D gene: TRBD1; V gene: TRBV15; CDR3 DNA: TGTGCCACCAGCAGAGACGTACCCGGGACAGGGTCCAATGAGCAGTTCTTC; CDR3 protein: CATSRDVPGTGSNEQFF
clone size: few; J gene: TRBJ2-3; D gene: NA; V gene: TRBV7-9; CDR3 DNA: TGTGCCAGCAGCTTACGGCAGGGAAGCACAGATACGCAGTATTTT; CDR3 protein: CASSLRQGSTDTQYF
clone size: NA; J gene: TRBJ2-7; D gene: NA; V gene: TRBV2; CDR3 DNA: TGTGCCAGCAACAGGGACCCTCGGAGCGAGCAGTACTTC; CDR3 protein: CASNRDPRSEQYF
clone size: NA; J gene: TRBJ1-4; D gene: NA; V gene: TRBV4-1; CDR3 DNA: TGCGCCAGCAGCCATTTTCTAGGGTTTGGGGCCCGGACAGCCACTAATGAAAAACTGTTTTTT; CDR3 protein: CASSHFLGFGARTATNEKLFF
clone size: NA; J gene: TRBJ2-3; D gene: TRBD2; V gene: TRBV18; CDR3 DNA: TGTGCCAGCTCACTTAATAGCGGGAGGACAGATACGCAGTATTTT; CDR3 protein: CASSLNSGRTDTQYF
clone size: NA; J gene: TRBJ2-2; D gene: NA; V gene: TRBV5-4; CDR3 DNA: TGTGCCAGCAGCTTCCTAGGCCGGGGCACCGGGGAGCTGTTTTTT; CDR3 protein: CASSFLGRGTGELFF
clone size: NA; J gene: TRBJ1-5; D gene: TRBD1; V gene: TRBV19; CDR3 DNA: TGTGCCAGTAGTACCGGACAGGGAAAATTTCAGCCCCAGCATTTT; CDR3 protein: CASSTGQGKFQPQHF
clone size: NA; J gene: TRBJ2-2; D gene: TRBD2; V gene: TRBV10-3; CDR3 DNA: TGTGCCATCACCCCGGCAGCGGGAGGAGCCGGGGAGCTGTTTTTT; CDR3 protein: CAITPAAGGAGELFF
clone size: once; J gene: TRBJ2-7; D gene: TRBD2; V gene: TRBV19; CDR3 DNA: TGTGCCAGTAGTATCGAAACGGGAGGGCCAAGCGAGCAGTACTTC; CDR3 protein: CASSIETGGPSEQYF
clone size: once; J gene: TRBJ2-7; D gene: NA; V gene: TRBV9; CDR3 DNA: TGTGCCAGCAGCCCAAGGGGCGGATTTAGCTCCTACGAGCAGTACTTC; CDR3 protein: CASSPRGGFSSYEQYF
clone size: once; J gene: TRBJ2-7; D gene: TRBD2; V gene: TRBV5-6; CDR3 DNA: TGTGCCAGCAGCCCCCGTTTCGGGGGGTACGAGCAGTACTTC; CDR3 protein: CASSPRFGGYEQYF
clone size: NA; J gene: TRBJ2-2; D gene: NA; V gene: TRBV7-3; CDR3 DNA: TGTGCCAGCAGCCCGAACACCGGGGAGCTGTTTTTT; CDR3 protein: CASSPNTGELFF
clone size: once; J gene: TRBJ2-4; D gene: TRBD2; V gene: TRBV5-1; CDR3 DNA: TGCGCCAGCAGCTTGGCGGCGGGAGGGCCGTCCAAAAACATTCAGTACTTC; CDR3 protein: CASSLAAGGPSKNIQYF
clone size: NA; J gene: TRBJ2-2; D gene: TRBD1; V gene: TRBV7-2; CDR3 DNA: TGTGCCAGCAGCTTGGAGACAGGGGCGAACACCGGGGAGCTGTTTTTT; CDR3 protein: CASSLETGANTGELFF
clone size: NA; J gene: TRBJ1-1; D gene: NA; V gene: TRBV29-1; CDR3 DNA: TGCAGCGTTTTAAGTTCCCCGAACACTGAAGCTTTCTTT; CDR3 protein: CSVLSSPNTEAFF
clone size: NA; J gene: TRBJ2-5; D gene: NA; V gene: TRBV14; CDR3 DNA: TGTGCCAGCAGCCAAGGGGGCGCGAGTCAGGAGACCCAGTACTTC; CDR3 protein: CASSQGGASQETQYF
clone size: once; J gene: TRBJ2-6; D gene: NA; V gene: TRBV19; CDR3 DNA: TGTGCCAGTCGGAGGGGGCCTGGGGCCAACGTCCTGACTTTC; CDR3 protein: CASRRGPGANVLTF
clone size: few; J gene: TRBJ2-1; D gene: TRBD2; V gene: TRBV4-1; CDR3 DNA: TGCGCCAGCAGCCAAATACCGGGACTAGGCTACAATGAGCAGTTCTTC; CDR3 protein: CASSQIPGLGYNEQFF
clone size: NA; J gene: TRBJ2-7; D gene: TRBD2; V gene: TRBV5-1; CDR3 DNA: TGCGCCAGCACCCGACTAGCGGACCCCTACGAGCAGTACTTC; CDR3 protein: CASTRLADPYEQYF
clone size: NA; J gene: TRBJ1-1; D gene: NA; V gene: TRBV6-6; CDR3 DNA: TGTGCCAGCAGTCAGTCGCCGGTGAACACTGAAGCTTTCTTT; CDR3 protein: CASSQSPVNTEAFF
clone size: NA; J gene: TRBJ2-1; D gene: TRBD2; V gene: TRBV5-1; CDR3 DNA: TGCGCCAGCAGCTTGGACGGTCGGATCGGGAGGGATGAGCAGTTCTTC; CDR3 protein: CASSLDGRIGRDEQFF
clone size: NA; J gene: TRBJ2-6; D gene: NA; V gene: TRBV25-1; CDR3 DNA: TGTGCCAGCAGTGAATCCAGCTCTGGGGCCAACGTCCTGACTTTC; CDR3 protein: CASSESSSGANVLTF
clone size: NA; J gene: TRBJ2-5; D gene: TRBD2; V gene: TRBV5-4; CDR3 DNA: TGTGCCAGCAGCTCCGGACTAGCGGAAGAGACCCAGTACTTC; CDR3 protein: CASSSGLAEETQYF
clone size: NA; J gene: TRBJ1-1; D gene: NA; V gene: TRBV28; CDR3 DNA: TGTGCCAGCAGTTTGGGCAGGAGAACTTATGAAGCTTTCTTT; CDR3 protein: CASSLGRRTYEAFF
clone size: NA; J gene: TRBJ2-1; D gene: NA; V gene: TRBV7-2; CDR3 DNA: TGTGCCAGCAGCCCCAGGGCTTCCCATGAGCAGTTCTTC; CDR3 protein: CASSPRASHEQFF
clone size: NA; J gene: TRBJ1-2; D gene: NA; V gene: TRBV28; CDR3 DNA: TGTGCCAGCATCAGTGGGGGCCTATACTATGGCTACACCTTC; CDR3 protein: CASISGGLYYGYTF
clone size: NA; J gene: TRBJ2-2; D gene: TRBD2; V gene: TRBV5-1; CDR3 DNA: TGCGCCAGCAGCCCTCTAGCGGGCGGAATGAACACCGGGGAGCTGTTTTTT; CDR3 protein: CASSPLAGGMNTGELFF
clone size: NA; J gene: TRBJ2-7; D gene: TRBD1; V gene: TRBV29-1; CDR3 DNA: TGCAGCGTTGGACAGGGGGGGCCCTACGAGCAGTACTTC; CDR3 protein: CSVGQGGPYEQYF
clone size: NA; J gene: TRBJ2-7; D gene: TRBD1; V gene: TRBV7-2; CDR3 DNA: TGTGCCAGCAGCTCCACCCGGGACAGGGGGCCGTCCTACGAGCAGTACTTC; CDR3 protein: CASSSTRDRGPSYEQYF
clone size: NA; J gene: TRBJ2-3; D gene: NA; V gene: TRBV27; CDR3 DNA: TGTGCCAGCAGTTTATCGGGCAGAGCAAGCACAGATACGCAGTATTTT; CDR3 protein: CASSLSGRASTDTQYF
clone size: NA; J gene: TRBJ2-5; D gene: NA; V gene: TRBV20-1; CDR3 DNA: TGCAGTGCTACTATGCAGACCCAGTACTTC; CDR3 protein: CSATMQTQYF
clone size: NA; J gene: TRBJ2-1; D gene: TRBD2; V gene: TRBV5-1; CDR3 DNA: TGCGCCAGCAGCTTGTTTTCCGTAGCGGGAGGTACCTACAATGAGCAGTTCTTC; CDR3 protein: CASSLFSVAGGTYNEQFF
clone size: NA; J gene: TRBJ2-6; D gene: TRBD1; V gene: TRBV9; CDR3 DNA: TGTGCCAGCAGCGTAGGTGGAGACGCAGGGGGCGGAACTGGGGCCAACGTCCTGACTTTC; CDR3 protein: CASSVGGDAGGGTGANVLTF
clone size: NA; J gene: TRBJ2-7; D gene: NA; V gene: TRBV20-1; CDR3 DNA: TGCAGTGCTAGACAGGGCCGCGAGCAGTACTTC; CDR3 protein: CSARQGREQYF
clone size: once; J gene: TRBJ2-7; D gene: TRBD1; V gene: TRBV7-2; CDR3 DNA: TGTGCCAGCAGCTTAGAAGTGAACAGGGGCGAGCAGTACTTC; CDR3 protein: CASSLEVNRGEQYF
clone size: NA; J gene: TRBJ2-1; D gene: TRBD2; V gene: TRBV5-1; CDR3 DNA: TGCGCCAGCGGGGGACTAGCGGGCAATGAGCAGTTCTTC; CDR3 protein: CASGGLAGNEQFF
clone size: NA; J gene: TRBJ2-7; D gene: TRBD1; V gene: TRBV11-3; CDR3 DNA: TGTGCCAGCAGCGGAAGCCGGGACAGAGACTACGAGCAGTACTTC; CDR3 protein: CASSGSRDRDYEQYF
clone size: NA; J gene: TRBJ1-1; D gene: NA; V gene: TRBV27; CDR3 DNA: TGTGCCAGCAGTTTCTCAACATCGGGGACTGAAGCTTTCTTT; CDR3 protein: CASSFSTSGTEAFF
clone size: NA; J gene: TRBJ1-2; D gene: NA; V gene: TRBV30; CDR3 DNA: TGTGCCTGGGGGATGGGGTTCTATGGCTACACCTTC; CDR3 protein: CAWGMGFYGYTF
clone size: once; J gene: TRBJ1-2; D gene: TRBD1; V gene: TRBV28; CDR3 DNA: TGTGCCAGCAGTTTATGGGGTGCGGACAGGAAGGACTATGGCTACACCTTC; CDR3 protein: CASSLWGADRKDYGYTF
clone size: NA; J gene: TRBJ2-7; D gene: NA; V gene: TRBV18; CDR3 DNA: TGTGCCAGCTCACCAATGAGTAACTACGAGCAGTACTTC; CDR3 protein: CASSPMSNYEQYF
clone size: NA; J gene: TRBJ2-7; D gene: TRBD1; V gene: TRBV2; CDR3 DNA: TGTGCCAGCAGCGACGGACAGGGATCGATCTACGAGCAGTACTTC; CDR3 protein: CASSDGQGSIYEQYF
clone size: NA; J gene: TRBJ2-7; D gene: NA; V gene: TRBV28; CDR3 DNA: TGTGCCAGCAGTCCCCGGACAGTGGACCGCGGGGAGCAGTACTTC; CDR3 protein: CASSPRTVDRGEQYF
clone size: NA; J gene: TRBJ2-7; D gene: NA; V gene: TRBV9; CDR3 DNA: TGTGCCAGCAGCGCCCCTAGCGCGGTCTACGAGCAGTACTTC; CDR3 protein: CASSAPSAVYEQYF
clone size: NA; J gene: TRBJ1-5; D gene: NA; V gene: TRBV15; CDR3 DNA: TGTGCCACCAGCAGTGGACAGCCAAATCAGCCCCAGCATTTT; CDR3 protein: CATSSGQPNQPQHF
clone size: NA; J gene: TRBJ2-2; D gene: NA; V gene: TRBV5-1; CDR3 DNA: TGCGCCAGCAGCTTGCGGGTGTGGGCCAGGGACACCGGGGAGCTGTTTTTT; CDR3 protein: CASSLRVWARDTGELFF
clone size: NA; J gene: TRBJ1-1; D gene: NA; V gene: TRBV30; CDR3 DNA: TGTGCCTGGGTCCGGGGGATTGAAGCTTTCTTT; CDR3 protein: CAWVRGIEAFF
clone size: NA; J gene: TRBJ2-7; D gene: NA; V gene: TRBV28; CDR3 DNA: TGTGCCAGCAGTTCCCTTTTTTACGAGCAGTACTTC; CDR3 protein: CASSSLFYEQYF